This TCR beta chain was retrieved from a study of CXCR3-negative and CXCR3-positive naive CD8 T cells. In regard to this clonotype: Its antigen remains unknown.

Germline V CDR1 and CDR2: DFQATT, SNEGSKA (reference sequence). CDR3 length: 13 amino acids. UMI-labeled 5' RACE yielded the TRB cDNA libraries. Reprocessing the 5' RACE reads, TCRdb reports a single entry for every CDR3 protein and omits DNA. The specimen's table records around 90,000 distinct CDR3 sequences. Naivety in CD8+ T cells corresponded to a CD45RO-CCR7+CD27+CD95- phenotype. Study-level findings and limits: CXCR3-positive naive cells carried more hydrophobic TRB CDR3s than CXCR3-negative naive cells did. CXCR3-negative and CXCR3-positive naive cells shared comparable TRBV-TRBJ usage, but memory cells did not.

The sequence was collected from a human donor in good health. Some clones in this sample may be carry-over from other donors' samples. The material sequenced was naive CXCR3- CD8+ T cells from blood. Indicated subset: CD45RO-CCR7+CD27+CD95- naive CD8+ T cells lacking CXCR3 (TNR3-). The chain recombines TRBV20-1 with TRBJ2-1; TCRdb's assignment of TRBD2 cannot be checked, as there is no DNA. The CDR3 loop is CSANGLADNEQFF.